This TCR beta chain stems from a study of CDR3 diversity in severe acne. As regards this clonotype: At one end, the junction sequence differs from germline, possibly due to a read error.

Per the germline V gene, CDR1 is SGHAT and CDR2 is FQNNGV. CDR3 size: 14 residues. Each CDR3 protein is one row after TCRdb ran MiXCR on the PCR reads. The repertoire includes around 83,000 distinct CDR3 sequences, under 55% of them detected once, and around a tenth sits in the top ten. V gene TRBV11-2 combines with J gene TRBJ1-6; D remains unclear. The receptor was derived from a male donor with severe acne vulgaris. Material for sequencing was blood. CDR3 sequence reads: CVSSLDSYNSPLRF. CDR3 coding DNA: TGTGTCAGCAGCTTGGACTCCTATAATTCACCCCTCCGCTTT.